This entry describes one T cell receptor beta chain. These data come from a study of blood T cell repertoires in COVID-19. The overall study: Samples representing acute and convalescent COVID-19 were sourced from the United States, Italy and Spain. PBMCs, B-cell-depleted T cells, or T cells provided the cDNA or gDNA that made up the material.

Authors' data handling: For nucleated cells, counts were estimated from reference gene primer amplification. The data were produced by immunoSEQ multiplex PCR, yet TCRdb's version contains in-frame clones alone and is incomplete. V, J and clone size are taken as reported in that table, and D and trimming were inferred from the DNA itself. This sample has about 81,000 clones, with 91% found just once. CDR3 size: 17 residues. Germline CDR1 and CDR2: LNHDA and SQIVND (reference sequence). V lost 0 bases and J 9 bases, leaving 18 bases between the germline ends. The V gene is TRBV19, the J gene TRBJ1-6, with D possibly matching TRBD1 (6 bases). Specimen: peripheral blood. The origin of this receptor is a woman between 50 and 59 years old in a cohort sampled during active COVID-19. The CDR3 DNA sequence: TGTGCCAGTAGTATAGAGGGCAGGGGAGTTTTCGGTTCACCCCTCCACTTT. The encoded protein is CASSIEGRGVFGSPLHF.